This TCR beta chain was retrieved from a study of identical twins. Study-level points and caveats: Researchers reported weaker excess twin sharing in beta out-of-frame sequences.

V was clipped by 3 bases and J by 6 bases; unmatched bases: 17. The germline CDR1 and CDR2 sequences are SGHDT and YYEEEE. The CDR3 has 17 residues. It was template switching that added a universal primer site, and there were unique molecular identifiers on the cDNA. TCRdb reprocessed the 5' RACE reads via MiXCR and lists one record per CDR3 protein. The sample includes hundreds of thousands of distinct CDR3 sequences, about a fifth of them seen just once. Of note for this clonotype: Antigen: not known.

Another study also made use of these data, one on yellow fever vaccine responses in identical twins.

The gene calls are TRBV5-6 and TRBJ2-7; 8 bases are a match to TRBD1. Input material: CD4+ T cells sorted from blood. The TCR sequence derives from a woman younger than 30 in good health. CDR3 protein: CASSSATGGSTWGEQYF. CDR3 DNA: TGTGCCAGCAGCTCGGCCACAGGGGGGTCAACGTGGGGCGAGCAGTACTTC.